The clone carrying this T cell receptor beta chain was observed a few times. The CDR3 covers 14 residues. The germline CDR1 and CDR2 sequences are LNHDA and SQIVND (reference sequence). Trimming left V 6 bases short and J 4 bases short, with 15 bases between. These data originate in a study of T cells in Graves' hyperthyroidism and ophthalmopathy. The investigators amplified TCR beta CDR3 regions from RNA transcripts. A set of HTBI primers served as the primers for a first-round RT-PCR of the TCR CDR3. TCRdb re-called the multiplex PCR reads with MiXCR, one entry per CDR3 protein. The sample lists roughly 170,000 distinct CDR3 sequences, over 15% seen once, with about 29% in the top ten.

This clonotype was obtained from a woman aged 45-60 years with Graves' hyperthyroidism. The specimen sequenced was blood. The chain recombines TRBV19 with TRBJ1-2; tentative D call: TRBD1 (6 bases). The CDR3 loop reads CASRPNRDVYGYTF. DNA for the CDR3: TGTGCCAGTAGGCCCAACAGGGATGTCTATGGCTACACCTTC.